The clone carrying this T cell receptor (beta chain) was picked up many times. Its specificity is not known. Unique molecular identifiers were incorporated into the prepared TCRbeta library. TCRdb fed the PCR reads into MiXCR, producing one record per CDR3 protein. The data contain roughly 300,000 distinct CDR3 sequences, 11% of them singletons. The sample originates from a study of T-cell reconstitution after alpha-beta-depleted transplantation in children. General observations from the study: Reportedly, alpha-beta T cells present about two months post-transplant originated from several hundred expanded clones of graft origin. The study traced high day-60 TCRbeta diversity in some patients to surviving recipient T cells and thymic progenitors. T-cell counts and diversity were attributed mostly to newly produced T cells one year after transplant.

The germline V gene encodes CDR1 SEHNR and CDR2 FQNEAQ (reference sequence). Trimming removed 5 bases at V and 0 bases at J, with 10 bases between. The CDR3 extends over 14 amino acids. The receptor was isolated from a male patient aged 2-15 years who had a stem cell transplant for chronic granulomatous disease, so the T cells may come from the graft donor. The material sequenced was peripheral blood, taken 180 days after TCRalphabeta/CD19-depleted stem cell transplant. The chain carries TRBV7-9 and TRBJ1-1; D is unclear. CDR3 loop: CASSPSGVNTEAFF. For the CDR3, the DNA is TGTGCCAGCAGCCCCTCAGGAGTGAACACTGAAGCTTTCTTT.